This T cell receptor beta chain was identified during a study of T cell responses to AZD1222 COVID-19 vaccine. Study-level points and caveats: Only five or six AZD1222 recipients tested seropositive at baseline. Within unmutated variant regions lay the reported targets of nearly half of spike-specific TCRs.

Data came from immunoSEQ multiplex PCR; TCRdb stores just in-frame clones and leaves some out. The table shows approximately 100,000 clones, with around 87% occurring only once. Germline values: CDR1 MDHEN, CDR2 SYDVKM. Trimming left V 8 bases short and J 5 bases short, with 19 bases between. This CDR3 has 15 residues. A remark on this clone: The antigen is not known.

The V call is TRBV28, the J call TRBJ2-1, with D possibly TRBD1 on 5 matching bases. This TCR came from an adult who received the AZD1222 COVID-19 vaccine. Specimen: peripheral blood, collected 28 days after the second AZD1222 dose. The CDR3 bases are TGTGCCAGCGGGATTTTGCAGGGTTCCCACAATGAGCAGTTCTTC. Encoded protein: CASGILQGSHNEQFF.